The source of this T cell receptor (beta chain) is a study of CD8 T cells in Susac syndrome. For this clonotype: The antigen is undetermined.

TCR beta was sequenced from blood CD8+ and CD4+ T cells. The patients with Susac syndrome satisfied recently defined diagnostic criteria for either definite or probable disease. General study results and limits: The CD4+ T cell repertoires from Susac syndrome exhibited no clonal expansion.

Reverse transcription of roughly 0.5 to 1 ug RNA was performed with random hexamers. A multiplex approach, immunoSEQ multiplex PCR, amplified TCR beta CDR3 across 54 Vbeta and 13 Jbeta. TCRdb recomputed calls from the immunoSEQ multiplex PCR reads with MiXCR, one row per CDR3 protein. This table has 140,000 to 150,000 distinct CDR3 sequences, 90% to 96% appearing once. The germline gives CDR1 LNHDA, CDR2 SQIVND (reference sequence). The CDR3 length is 15 residues. The V and J ends lost 5 bases and 4 bases, in that order; junction bases with no gene match: 9. This chain connects TRBV19 to TRBJ2-5, with TRBD2 identical over 8 bases. This receptor was obtained from a human donor with Susac syndrome. Sequencing was done on a sample of CD4+ T cells from PBMCs. The CDR3 region is CASSVGRESAETQYF. In nucleotides, the CDR3 is TGTGCCAGTAGTGTCGGGAGGGAATCCGCAGAGACCCAGTACTTC.